These 29 T cell receptor beta chains came from one sample sequenced in a study of T cell repertoires in cytomegalovirus infection. TCRdb independently ran MiXCR on the reads; one entry per CDR3 protein. This table holds some 480,000 distinct CDR3 sequences, about 33% found once. These TCRs' antigens remain unknown. Sample: cultured PBMCs, taken from culture after CMV antigen stimulation. These TCRs come from a human donor in good health (CMV status not recorded). Some clones in this sample may be carry-over from other donors' samples.

In this sample, this clonotype turned up many times. The rearrangement uses TRBV7-8 and TRBJ1-1; D gene unclear. This CDR3 contains 15 residues. V lost 2 bases, J lost 5 bases, and 15 bases lay in between. CDR1 is SGHVS and CDR2 is FQNEAQ in the germline V gene. In DNA form, the CDR3 reads TGTGCCAGCAGCTTAAGGCACGGAGGTGGGACTGAAGCTTTCTTT. Its protein is CASSLRHGGGTEAFF.

This sequence joins TRBV6-1 and TRBJ1-3; weak D call: TRBD1 (5 bases). V was pared by 7 bases and J by 0 bases, with 10 bases between. The germline V gene has CDR1 MNHNS and CDR2 SASEGT. The CDR3 sequence is 14 residues long. DNA for the CDR3: TGTGCCAGCATAGGCGGGGGCTCTGGAAACACCATATATTTT. Translation: CASIGGGSGNTIYF.

V gene TRBV12-5 combines with J gene TRBJ2-3; 7 bases agree with TRBD2. Unmatched junction bases numbered 6, after V lost 1 base and J lost 2 bases. CDR3 size: 16 residues. Germline CDR1 and CDR2: LGHNT and FRNRAP. CDR3 DNA: TGTGCTAGTGGTTTGGGCGCGACTAGCTTCACAGATACGCAGTATTTT. This encodes CASGLGATSFTDTQYF.

The chain combines TRBV6-6 with TRBJ2-7; TRBD1 matches at 7 bases. Germline V gene sequence: CDR1 MNHNY, CDR2 SVGAGI (reference sequence). The CDR3 spans 14 residues. V lost 7 bases to trimming and J lost 0 bases; unmatched junction nucleotides: 6. DNA of the CDR3: TGTGCCAGCAAGACTGGGACAGCCTCCTACGAGCAGTACGTC. This sequence encodes CASKTGTASYEQYV.

This clonotype was observed at least ten times. The chain recombines TRBV6-1 with TRBJ2-7, with 10 nucleotides matching TRBD2. This CDR3 comprises 17 residues. The germline V gene has CDR1 MNHNS and CDR2 SASEGT. The junction had 12 bases not matched to a gene; V was cut back by 5 bases and J by 2 bases. CDR3 loop: CASSNIPTSGPPYEQYF. DNA for the CDR3: TGTGCCAGCAGTAATATCCCGACTAGCGGGCCCCCCTACGAGCAGTACTTC.

This clonotype was seen a few times. V is TRBV10-3 and J is TRBJ1-2; D unresolved. CDR3 length: 12 residues. The germline gives CDR1 ENHRY, CDR2 SYGVKD. The V and J ends lost 3 bases and 3 bases respectively, with 5 bases between them. Written as DNA, the CDR3 is TGTGCCATCAGTGACACAGACTATGGCTACACCTTC. Protein sequence: CAISDTDYGYTF.

This clonotype was seen a handful of times. The chain is built from TRBV19 and TRBJ1-1; D gene ambiguous. V was shortened by 4 bases and J by 2 bases, with 11 bases between the two germline ends. In germline, CDR1 is LNHDA, CDR2 SQIVND (reference sequence). This CDR3 has 14 amino acids. As DNA, the CDR3 is TGTGCCAGTAGTACAACAATCATCAACACTGAAGCTTTCTTT. Protein product: CASSTTIINTEAFF.

This clonotype has more than one count but fewer than ten. The chain has TRBV7-2 and TRBJ2-3, with 9 bases aligning to TRBD1. V trimming: 1 base; J trimming: 4 bases; junction bases outside the gene matches: 6. The germline gives CDR1 SGHTA, CDR2 FQGNSA. The CDR3 has 16 residues. The CDR3 bases are TGTGCCAGCAGCTTAGTACAGGGGGCTAAGGCAGATACGCAGTATTTT. Protein: CASSLVQGAKADTQYF.

In DNA form, the CDR3 reads TGTGCCAGCACTTACGGGGGAGGGGATGTTAATGAGCAGTTCTTC. Encoded protein: CASTYGGGDVNEQFF. The chain links TRBV2 to TRBJ2-1; TRBD2 aligns across 7 bases. Looked up from germline, CDR1 is SNHLY and CDR2 is FYNNEI. CDR3 size: 15 residues. The V and J ends lost 7 bases and 7 bases, in that order; junction bases with no gene match: 13.

The V and J genes are TRBV2 and TRBJ2-3, with TRBD2 identical over 8 bases. With V trimmed by 4 bases and J by 4 bases, 7 bases remained unmatched. Germline V gene lookup returns CDR1 SNHLY and CDR2 FYNNEI. This CDR3 has 15 residues. The CDR3 sequence: CASSGRTSPPDTQYF. The CDR3, as DNA: TGTGCCAGCAGTGGGAGGACTAGCCCGCCAGATACGCAGTATTTT. Variable domain in full (rest from reference TRBV2 and TRBJ2-3): EPEVTQTPSHQVTQMGQEVILRCVPISNHLYFYWYRQILGQKVEFLVSFYNNEISEKSEIFDDQFSVERPDGSNFTLKIRSTKLEDSAMYFCASSGRTSPPDTQYFGPGTRLTVL.

This chain connects TRBV29-1 to TRBJ1-2; possible D gene TRBD1, 5 bases. The germline V and J ends were trimmed by 7 bases and 6 bases, with 12 bases remaining between them. The CDR3 consists of 11 residues. The germline CDR1 and CDR2 sequences are SQVTM and ANQGSEA. CDR3 in DNA: TGCAGCGCCCAGGGACCTAATGGCTACACCTTC. It encodes CSAQGPNGYTF. Full variable domain (remainder filled in from reference TRBV29-1 and TRBJ1-2): SAVISQKPSRDICQRGTSLTIQCQVDSQVTMMFWYRQQPGQSLTLIATANQGSEATYESGFVIDKFPISRPNLTFSTLTVSNMSPEDSSIYLCSAQGPNGYTFGSGTRLTVV.

The gene calls are TRBV7-2 and TRBJ2-3; D unresolved. V shed 4 bases and J shed 4 bases, with 9 bases lying between them. The CDR3 runs 13 residues. Germline V gene lookup returns CDR1 SGHTA and CDR2 FQGNSA. The DNA for the CDR3 is TGTGCCAGCAGCTCCTATTCCCCAGATACGCAGTATTTT. Translation: CASSSYSPDTQYF.

In this sample, this clonotype turned up once. This chain links TRBV18 with TRBJ1-4; the D gene is possibly TRBD1 (5 bases). This CDR3 contains 13 residues. V was shortened by 3 bases and J by 7 bases, with 9 bases between the two germline ends. From germline, CDR1 is KGHSH and CDR2 LQKENI. The CDR3 region has the DNA TGTGCCAGCTCACCCAGGGAGACTGAAAAACTGTTTTTT. This gives the protein CASSPRETEKLFF.

On this clonotype: The conserved final phenylalanine or tryptophan is absent from the CDR3, which likely points to a read error. The chain combines TRBV7-2 with TRBJ2-4; D unclear. The CDR3 length is 13 residues. Trimming removed 3 bases from V and 4 bases from J, with 7 bases in between. Germline V gene data show CDR1 as SGHTA and CDR2 as FQGNSA. The CDR3 DNA sequence: TGTGCCAGCAGCTTTGCACAGAAAAACATTCAGTACGTC. This translates into CASSFAQKNIQYV.

The gene calls are TRBV6-2 or TRBV6-3 and TRBJ2-1, with 8 bases that match TRBD1. Germline CDR1 MNHEY, CDR2 SVGEGT. The CDR3 sequence is 14 residues long. V was clipped by 7 bases and J by 6 bases; unmatched bases: 8. This CDR3 reads CASKRQGAPNEQFF. DNA for the CDR3: TGTGCCAGCAAAAGGCAGGGGGCGCCCAATGAGCAGTTCTTC.

The chain links TRBV11-2 to TRBJ2-1; D gene uncertain. This CDR3 is 13 amino acids long. The V and J ends lost 1 base and 8 bases respectively, with 9 bases between them. Germline CDR1 SGHAT, CDR2 FQNNGV. CDR3 in amino acids: CASSLVERHEQFF. DNA of the CDR3: TGTGCCAGCAGCTTAGTTGAGCGTCATGAGCAGTTCTTC.

The genes are TRBV7-8 and TRBJ1-5; D is uncertain. Trimming took off 4 bases at V and 0 bases at J, with 10 bases between the two ends. CDR3 size: 15 residues. Germline V gene data show CDR1 as SGHVS and CDR2 as FQNEAQ. The CDR3 DNA is TGTGCCAGCAGCTCCCGACGGATTAGCAATCAGCCCCAGCATTTT. Translating gives CASSSRRISNQPQHF.

The V call is TRBV11-2, the J call TRBJ2-4; D unclear. The CDR3 sequence is 15 residues long. V lost 1 base and J lost 0, with 7 bases in between. CDR1 is SGHAT and CDR2 is FQNNGV in the germline V gene. CDR3 DNA: TGTGCCAGCAGCTTAGCCGCCGGAGCCAAAAACATTCAGTACTTC. It encodes CASSLAAGAKNIQYF.

This clonotype appeared many times. J is TRBJ2-7 and V is TRBV7-9; either TRBD1 or TRBD2 may fit D (5 bases each). The CDR3 consists of 14 residues. Germline CDR1 reads SEHNR; CDR2 reads FQNEAQ (reference sequence). The germline V and J ends were trimmed by 6 bases and 3 bases, with 15 bases remaining between them. The CDR3 here is CASSRTGPGYEQYV. CDR3 DNA: TGTGCCAGCAGTCGGACGGGGCCAGGCTACGAGCAGTACGTC.

The rearrangement uses TRBV27 and TRBJ2-7; TRBD2 agrees at 9 bases. V was pared by 5 bases and J by 12 bases, with 17 bases of the junction left unmatched. The CDR3 loop spans 15 amino acids. Germline V gene data show CDR1 as MNHEY and CDR2 as SMNVEV (reference sequence). CDR3 bases: TGTGCCAGCAGTCCGAAGAGCGGGAGGACCTCCTCTTCGTACGTC. Its protein product is CASSPKSGRTSSSYV.

The chain combines TRBV7-9 with TRBJ1-1; D is uncertain. CDR3 size: 17 residues. V was cut by 8 bases and J by 4 bases, with 26 bases left in between. Germline V gene data show CDR1 as SEHNR and CDR2 as FQNEAQ (reference sequence). Here the CDR3 reads CASPPHEGEEGRTEAFF. CDR3 bases: TGTGCCAGCCCACCTCACGAGGGAGAAGAGGGTCGCACTGAAGCTTTCTTT. Complete variable domain (other parts from reference TRBV7-9 and TRBJ1-1): DTGVSQNPRHKITKRGQNVTFRCDPISEHNRLYWYRQTLGQGPEFLTYFQNEAQLEKSRLLSDRFSAERPKGSFSTLEIQRTEQGDSAMYLCASPPHEGEEGRTEAFFGQGTRLTVV.

The rearrangement joins TRBV20-1 to TRBJ2-1; 9 bases are shared with TRBD2. The ends lost 0 bases at V and 1 base at J; junction bases unmatched: 4. The V gene's germline CDR1 is DFQATT and CDR2 SNEGSKA (reference sequence). The CDR3 runs 16 residues. Written as DNA, the CDR3 is TGCAGTGCTAGAGATTCGCGGGAGGGATCCTACAATGAGCAGTTCTTC. Residues: CSARDSREGSYNEQFF.

V gene TRBV12-3 or TRBV12-4 combines with J gene TRBJ1-4; 9 positions agree with TRBD1. Losses at the gene ends were 4 bases for V and 0 bases for J; bases not matched to a gene: 6. This CDR3 spans 17 amino acids. Written as DNA, the CDR3 is TGTGCCAGCAGTTCCCGGGACAGGGCAGCAACTAATGAAAAACTGTTTTTT. This encodes CASSSRDRAATNEKLFF.

The chain links TRBV12-3 or TRBV12-4 to TRBJ1-1, with TRBD1 as a possible D gene (5 bases). V was trimmed by 4 bases and J by 4 bases, leaving 13 bases between them. This CDR3 comprises 14 residues. CDR3 DNA: TGTGCCAGCAGTTCCCCGCGGGGGGGCACTGAAGCTTTCTTT. This sequence encodes CASSSPRGGTEAFF.

The CDR3 is CASSSTSGTSGRISYEQYF. The CDR3 DNA reads as TGTGCCAGCAGTTCGACCTCCGGGACTAGCGGGAGGATCTCCTACGAGCAGTACTTC. J is TRBJ2-7 and V is TRBV28; 15 nucleotides match TRBD2. Germline CDR1 reads MDHEN; CDR2 reads SYDVKM. V shed 4 bases, J shed 0 bases, and the junction held 10 bases outside the gene matches. The CDR3 length is 19 residues.

This clonotype was counted once. The chain joins TRBV10-3 to TRBJ1-1, with D hard to call. CDR3 length: 12 amino acids. Germline V gene lookup returns CDR1 ENHRY and CDR2 SYGVKD. With 3 bases removed from V and 8 bases from J, the gap between germline ends came to 10 bases. The CDR3 spells CAISDSSIEAFF. The CDR3 region has the DNA TGTGCCATCAGTGACAGCTCGATAGAAGCTTTCTTT.

This clonotype was observed a handful of times. V is TRBV3-1 and J is TRBJ1-1; the D is unclear. CDR1 LGHDT and CDR2 YNNKEL come from the germline V gene (reference sequence). Deletions cut 0 bases from V and 0 bases from J, with 11 bases between. The CDR3 is 16 residues long. CDR3 sequence (DNA): TGTGCCAGCAGCCAAGACCTGGCCTTCATGAACACTGAAGCTTTCTTT. The encoded protein is CASSQDLAFMNTEAFF.

The chain is built from TRBV12-3 or TRBV12-4 and TRBJ2-2; 9 nucleotides align to TRBD1. The V gene end was trimmed by 3 bases and the J gene end by 4 bases; junction bases not matched to a gene: 9. This CDR3 is built from 17 residues. CDR3 bases: TGTGCCAGCAGTTTGGGGGCCGGGACAGGGACCACCGGGGAGCTGTTTTTT. Amino acids: CASSLGAGTGTTGELFF.

V and J are TRBV4-1 and TRBJ1-1; maybe TRBD1 (6 bases). This CDR3 contains 19 residues. CDR1 MGHRA and CDR2 YSYEKL come from the germline V gene. Trimming left V 3 bases short and J 0 bases short, with 23 bases between. CDR3: CASSHPIQGLRRVNTEAFF. The CDR3 DNA is TGCGCCAGCAGCCACCCTATACAGGGATTAAGGAGGGTGAACACTGAAGCTTTCTTT.